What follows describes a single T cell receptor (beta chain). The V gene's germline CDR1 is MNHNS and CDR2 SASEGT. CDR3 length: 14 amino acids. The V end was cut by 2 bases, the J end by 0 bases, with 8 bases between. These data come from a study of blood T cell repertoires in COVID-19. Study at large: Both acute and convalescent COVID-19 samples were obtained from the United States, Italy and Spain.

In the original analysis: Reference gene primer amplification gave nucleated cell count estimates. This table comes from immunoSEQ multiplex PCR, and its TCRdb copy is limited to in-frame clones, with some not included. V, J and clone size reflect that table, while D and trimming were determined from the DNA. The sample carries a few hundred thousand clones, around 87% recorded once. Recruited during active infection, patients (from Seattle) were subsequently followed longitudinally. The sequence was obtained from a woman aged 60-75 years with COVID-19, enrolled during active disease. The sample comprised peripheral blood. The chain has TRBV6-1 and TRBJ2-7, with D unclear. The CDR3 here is CASSERTISYEQYF. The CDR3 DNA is TGTGCCAGCAGTGAAAGAACAATCTCCTACGAGCAGTACTTC.